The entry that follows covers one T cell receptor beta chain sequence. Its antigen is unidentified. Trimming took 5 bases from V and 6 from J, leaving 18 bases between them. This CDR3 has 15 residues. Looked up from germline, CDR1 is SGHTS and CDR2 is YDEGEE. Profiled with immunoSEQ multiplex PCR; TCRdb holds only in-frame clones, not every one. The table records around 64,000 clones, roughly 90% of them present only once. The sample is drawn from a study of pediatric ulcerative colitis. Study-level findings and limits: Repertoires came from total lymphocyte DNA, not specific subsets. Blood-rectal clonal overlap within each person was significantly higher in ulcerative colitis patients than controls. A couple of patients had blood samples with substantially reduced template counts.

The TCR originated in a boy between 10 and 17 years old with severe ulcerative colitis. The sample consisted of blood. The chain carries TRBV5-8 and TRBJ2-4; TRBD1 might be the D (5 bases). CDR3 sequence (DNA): TGTGCCAGCAGTTACTCCAGGGTGGTCGGAAACATTCAGTACTTC. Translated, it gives CASSYSRVVGNIQYF.